The 28 T cell receptor beta chains below come from one sample, sequenced in a study of blood T cell repertoires in COVID-19. The method was immunoSEQ multiplex PCR; TCRdb's version includes in-frame clones alone and lacks a portion of them. Altogether 250,000 to 300,000 clones are present, less than 85% being singletons, with the ten largest covering about 4.6%. The sequenced sample consisted of peripheral blood. The receptors derive from a man in his sixties who had recovered from COVID-19.

This clone was seen more than once but under ten times. The V call is TRBV5-1, the J call TRBJ2-7; 9 positions match TRBD1. The germline V gene has CDR1 SGHRS and CDR2 YFSETQ. The CDR3 sequence is 19 residues long. V lost 4 bases to trimming and J lost 2 bases; unmatched junction nucleotides: 19. CDR3 region: CASSQPTETGGSRAYEQYF. CDR3 DNA: TGCGCCAGCAGCCAACCAACCGAAACAGGGGGCTCGCGGGCCTACGAGCAGTACTTC.

In this sample, this clone turned up once. The V and J genes are TRBV3-1 (or the pseudogene TRBV3-2) and TRBJ2-3; D is possibly TRBD1 (6 bases). The V end was cut by 4 bases, the J end by 4 bases, with 12 bases between. CDR3 length: 14 residues. Looked up from germline, CDR1 is LGHDT and CDR2 is YNNKEL (reference sequence). The CDR3 loop is CASSLQGPPDTQYF. In DNA form, the CDR3 reads TGTGCCAGCAGCCTCCAGGGGCCCCCAGATACGCAGTATTTT.

In this sample, this clone turned up a few times. The chain couples TRBV5-5 to TRBJ2-7; D might be TRBD2 (5 bases). Germline-derived CDR1 and CDR2 are SGHKS and YYEKEE (reference sequence). V lost 2 bases and J lost 5, with 14 bases in between. There are 14 residues in the CDR3. CDR3 sequence: CASSLRGMSHEQYF. The CDR3, as DNA: TGTGCCAGCAGCTTACGAGGGATGAGTCACGAGCAGTACTTC.

The chain uses TRBV24-1 and TRBJ2-2, with 9 bases matching TRBD2. CDR3 length: 14 amino acids. The V and J ends lost 10 bases and 1 base, in that order; junction bases with no gene match: 3. Germline V gives CDR1 KGHDR, CDR2 SFDVKD. CDR3 sequence: CATSSGVNTGELFF. The CDR3 DNA sequence: TGTGCCACTTCTAGCGGGGTGAACACCGGGGAGCTGTTTTTT.

V and J are TRBV7-8 and TRBJ1-6; D gene ambiguous. The length of the CDR3 is 18 residues. The V gene lost 5 bases and the J gene lost 0 bases, with 17 bases spanning the gap. Germline V gene lookup returns CDR1 SGHVS and CDR2 FQNEAQ. The CDR3 protein is CASSPEHLGSSYNSPLHF. CDR3 in DNA: TGTGCCAGCAGCCCGGAGCATCTTGGGAGCTCCTATAATTCACCCCTCCACTTT.

This clone occurred a few times. The CDR3 here is CAWNRDTGYEQYF. The CDR3 DNA follows: TGTGCCTGGAACCGGGACACGGGCTACGAGCAGTACTTC. V is TRBV30 and J is TRBJ2-7; a weak D match, TRBD1 (6 bases). Germline V CDR1 and CDR2: GTSNPN, SVGIG (reference sequence). CDR3 length: 13 amino acids. The V gene lost 4 bases and the J gene lost 3 bases, with 13 bases spanning the gap.

V is TRBV6-1 and J is TRBJ2-3; no clear D. The CDR3 is 11 residues long. CDR1 and CDR2 (germline): MNHNS, SASEGT. V lost 2 bases and J 6 bases, leaving 3 bases between the germline ends. CDR3 DNA sequence: TGTGCCAGCAGTGAACGGGATACGCAGTATTTT. This sequence encodes CASSERDTQYF.

V is TRBV4-1 and J is TRBJ2-7, with D perhaps TRBD2 (5 bases). Per germline, CDR1 MGHRA and CDR2 YSYEKL. Between the trimmed V and J ends, which lost 0 bases and 7 bases, there was a span of 10 bases. This CDR3 contains 13 residues. Written as DNA, the CDR3 is TGCGCCAGCAGCCAAGAACGGGGTTGGGAGCAGTACTTC. Translated, it gives CASSQERGWEQYF.

About this clone: Other DNA sequences in the sample encode the same CDR3. This sequence joins TRBV3-1 (or the pseudogene TRBV3-2) and TRBJ1-1; D uncertain. Per the germline V gene, CDR1 is LGHDT and CDR2 is YNNKEL (reference sequence). Trimming pared 1 base from V and 0 bases from J, leaving 9 bases between. This CDR3 is 15 amino acids long. The CDR3 DNA sequence: TGTGCCAGCAGCCAAGGGGCCCTTATGAACACTGAAGCTTTCTTT. Its protein is CASSQGALMNTEAFF.

The rearrangement joins TRBV5-6 to TRBJ2-5; 7 bases are a match to TRBD2. V was pared by 5 bases and J by 2 bases, with 0 bases of the junction left unmatched. Germline V lookup: CDR1 SGHDT, CDR2 YYEEEE. This CDR3 has 12 amino acids. Written as DNA, the CDR3 is TGTGCCAGCAGGCGGGGGCAAGAGACCCAGTACTTC. It codes for CASRRGQETQYF.

This sequence joins TRBV2 and TRBJ1-5; D is uncertain. Germline-derived CDR1 and CDR2 are SNHLY and FYNNEI. The CDR3 is made up of 15 amino acids. V shed 7 bases and J shed 0 bases, with 13 bases lying between them. The CDR3 region has the DNA TGTGCCAGCAAGGGAGCAGCAAATAGCAATCAGCCCCAGCATTTT. This sequence encodes CASKGAANSNQPQHF.

The chain has TRBV28 and TRBJ2-5, with D hard to call. This CDR3 has 12 residues. V lost 5 bases and J 4 bases, leaving 8 bases between the germline ends. Looked up from germline, CDR1 is MDHEN and CDR2 is SYDVKM. The DNA for the CDR3 is TGTGCCAGCAGTCCCCAGGTAGAGACCCAGTACTTC. This gives the protein CASSPQVETQYF.

This sequence joins TRBV7-3 and TRBJ2-3; 8 bases agree with TRBD1. CDR1 is SGHTA and CDR2 is FQGTGA in the germline V gene. V trimming: 7 bases; J trimming: 4 bases; junction bases outside the gene matches: 16. This CDR3 region has 17 residues. The CDR3 DNA reads as TGTGCCAGCACTAAACAGGGGGACCTGGAGGGGTCAGATACGCAGTATTTT. This codes for CASTKQGDLEGSDTQYF. Drawing the rest from reference TRBV7-3 and TRBJ2-3, the complete variable domain is GAGVSQTPSNKVTEKGKYVELRCDPISGHTALYWYRQSLGQGPEFLIYFQGTGAADDSGLPNDRFFAVRPEGSVSTLKIQRTERGDSAVYLCASTKQGDLEGSDTQYFGPGTRLTVL.

The rearrangement joins TRBV5-1 to TRBJ1-4; 7 bases match TRBD1. Germline CDR1 is SGHRS and CDR2 is YFSETQ. The ends lost 4 bases at V and 0 bases at J; junction bases unmatched: 6. The CDR3 is 16 residues long. DNA for the CDR3: TGCGCCAGCAGCCGGACAGGATCTGCAACTAATGAAAAACTGTTTTTT. Protein: CASSRTGSATNEKLFF.

The chain recombines TRBV3-1 (or the pseudogene TRBV3-2) with TRBJ2-7; perhaps TRBD1 as D (6 bases). Between the trimmed V and J ends, which lost 1 base and 2 bases, there was a span of 9 bases. From germline, CDR1 is LGHDT and CDR2 YNNKEL (reference sequence). The CDR3 consists of 14 residues. The CDR3 DNA reads TGTGCCAGCAGCCAAGGACAGGCAACCTACGAGCAGTACTTC. The encoded protein is CASSQGQATYEQYF.

This sequence joins TRBV5-4 and TRBJ2-1; a weak D match, TRBD2 (5 bases). The CDR3 is 14 residues long. Germline CDR1 is SGHNT and CDR2 is YYREEE (reference sequence). Between the trimmed V and J ends, which lost 3 bases and 7 bases, there was a span of 14 bases. CDR3 sequence reads: CASSSRTVKNEQFF. CDR3 sequence (DNA): TGTGCCAGCAGCTCAAGGACTGTGAAAAATGAGCAGTTCTTC. The full variable domain, with the rest looked up from reference TRBV5-4 and TRBJ2-1, is ETGVTQSPTHLIKTRGQQVTLRCSSQSGHNTVSWYQQALGQGPQFIFQYYREEENGRGNFPPRFSGLQFPNYSSELNVNALELDDSALYLCASSSRTVKNEQFFGPGTRLTVL.

This sequence joins TRBV4-2 and TRBJ2-7; TRBD1 matches at 9 bases. Germline lookup yields CDR1 LGHNA and CDR2 YNFKEQ. The trim removed 3 bases at V and 6 bases at J, leaving 6 bases unmatched. The CDR3 loop spans 14 amino acids. The CDR3 bases are TGTGCCAGCAGCCAGGGGGACAGGGCTGGCGAGCAGTACTTC. It translates to CASSQGDRAGEQYF.

V usage is TRBV2 and J usage is TRBJ2-7; 7 positions match TRBD1. V lost 9 bases to trimming and J lost 0 bases; unmatched junction nucleotides: 5. CDR3 length: 13 amino acids. Germline V gene lookup returns CDR1 SNHLY and CDR2 FYNNEI. The CDR3 here is CASRTGPSYEQYF. Written as DNA, the CDR3 is TGTGCCAGTCGGACAGGACCCTCCTACGAGCAGTACTTC.

V gene TRBV7-9 combines with J gene TRBJ2-1; 9 nucleotides match TRBD2. This CDR3 has 16 residues. With V trimmed by 5 bases and J by 7 bases, 12 bases remained unmatched. Germline values: CDR1 SEHNR, CDR2 FQNEAQ (reference sequence). CDR3 in DNA: TGTGCCAGCAGCAACCGACTAGCGGTGGGGGGTAATGAGCAGTTCTTC. It codes for CASSNRLAVGGNEQFF. The entire variable domain, with the rest obtained from reference TRBV7-9 and TRBJ2-1, is as follows: DTGVSQNPRHKITKRGQNVTFRCDPISEHNRLYWYRQTLGQGPEFLTYFQNEAQLEKSRLLSDRFSAERPKGSFSTLEIQRTEQGDSAMYLCASSNRLAVGGNEQFFGPGTRLTVL.

This chain uses TRBV30 with TRBJ2-1, with 9 bases identical to TRBD2. V lost 2 bases to trimming and J lost 5 bases; unmatched junction nucleotides: 7. The germline CDR1 and CDR2 sequences are GTSNPN and SVGIG (reference sequence). The length of the CDR3 is 15 residues. CDR3 in DNA: TGTGCCTGGAGTCCAACTAGCGGGCATAACAATGAGCAGTTCTTC. Amino acid sequence: CAWSPTSGHNNEQFF.

The chain has TRBV10-2 and TRBJ2-3; D not certain. Germline CDR1 WSHSY, CDR2 SAAADI. Trimming pared 6 bases from V and 0 bases from J, leaving 13 bases between. The CDR3 is 15 residues long. CDR3 amino acids: CASSLSRVSTDTQYF. Here the CDR3 DNA reads TGCGCCAGCAGCCTCAGCCGGGTGAGCACAGATACGCAGTATTTT.

This clone was found a few times. This chain connects TRBV6-5 to TRBJ1-4, with 9 bases that match TRBD1. Trimming removed 5 bases from V and 11 bases from J; junction bases left unmatched: 6. This CDR3 has 13 amino acids. Germline CDR1 reads MNHEY; CDR2 reads SVGAGI. The CDR3 sequence: CASSRPGTGKLFF. The CDR3, as DNA: TGTGCCAGCAGTCGTCCCGGGACAGGGAAACTGTTTTTT.

This chain connects TRBV5-1 to TRBJ1-5; D is undetermined. This CDR3 comprises 15 residues. V lost 0 bases to trimming and J lost 2 bases, with 9 bases between them. CDR1 and CDR2 from the germline V gene are SGHRS and YFSETQ. In nucleotides, the CDR3 is TGCGCCAGCAGCTTGGCAGGTTTTCGCAATCAGCCCCAGCATTTT. Its protein is CASSLAGFRNQPQHF.

This chain uses TRBV28 with TRBJ1-2; D remains unclear. The CDR3 loop spans 12 amino acids. Trimming cost V 8 bases and J 4 bases, with 11 bases left between them. From germline, CDR1 is MDHEN and CDR2 SYDVKM. The CDR3 DNA reads TGTGCCAGCTTCAACACATTCTATGGCTACACCTTC. It is translated as CASFNTFYGYTF.

The chain employs TRBV27 and TRBJ2-7; 12 bases map to TRBD2. V lost 6 bases to trimming and J lost 2 bases; unmatched junction nucleotides: 5. The CDR3 totals 15 residues. Per germline, CDR1 MNHEY and CDR2 SMNVEV (reference sequence). This CDR3 reads CASSLTSGGPYEQYF. CDR3 DNA sequence: TGTGCCAGCAGCCTGACTAGCGGGGGCCCCTACGAGCAGTACTTC.

V usage is TRBV5-4 and J usage is TRBJ2-1, with TRBD2 matching 9 bases. V shed 2 bases, J shed 5 bases, and the junction held 8 bases outside the gene matches. Germline CDR1 reads SGHNT; CDR2 reads YYREEE (reference sequence). The CDR3 is made up of 16 amino acids. CDR3 in amino acids: CASSFPSGGRNNEQFF. CDR3 coding DNA: TGTGCCAGCAGCTTCCCCAGCGGGGGGCGTAACAATGAGCAGTTCTTC.

The genes are TRBV27 and TRBJ2-7; 10 bases fit TRBD2. The germline V gene has CDR1 MNHEY and CDR2 SMNVEV (reference sequence). Trimming at V came to 0 bases and at J to 4 bases, leaving 3 bases not matched to a gene. This CDR3 spans 15 amino acids. In DNA form, the CDR3 reads TGTGCCAGCAGTTTATCGGGACTAGCGAGGTACGAGCAGTACTTC. Translated, it gives CASSLSGLARYEQYF.

The rearrangement joins TRBV28 to TRBJ2-7; 14 bases align to TRBD2. CDR1 and CDR2 (germline): MDHEN, SYDVKM. The ends lost 3 bases at V and 2 bases at J; junction bases unmatched: 15. This CDR3 contains 20 residues. CDR3 DNA sequence: TGTGCCAGCAGTTTGAAGCCGGGTAGACTAGCGGGGGGGGCCCCCTACGAGCAGTACTTC. Translation gives CASSLKPGRLAGGAPYEQYF.